The clone carrying this T cell receptor beta chain occurred a few times. Its specificity is not known. Vbeta (60) and Jbeta (13) primers were used in the PCR. The table came from immunoSEQ multiplex PCR; TCRdb's copy has only in-frame clones and leaves some out. Seen here are over 150,000 clones, 65% to 85% observed once, and the top ten hold 2.5% to 4%. This entry comes from a study of cytomegalovirus exposure and HLA in healthy donors. This CDR3 region has 18 residues. V lost 2 bases to trimming and J lost 1 base; unmatched junction nucleotides: 13. Germline CDR1 and CDR2: MNHNS and SASEGT. Findings and limits, study-wide: TCR beta V segments were, for the most part, productive about 87% or about 30% of the time in an earlier analysis. Among TCR sequences, most were rare, though some public TCRs appeared in many donors. Some TCR beta chains (over 150 of them) were listed as cytomegalovirus-associated. What was likely a sequencing artifact was a cluster of highly shared sequence variants.

This clonotype originated in a woman between 50 and 59 years old in good health and CMV-seropositive. Source material: PBMCs. The chain uses TRBV6-1 and TRBJ2-7; 8 nucleotides line up with TRBD2. The CDR3 protein is CASSESPLVAGSSYEQYF. In nucleotides, the CDR3 is TGTGCCAGCAGTGAAAGCCCTTTGGTAGCGGGATCTTCCTACGAGCAGTACTTC.